One TCR beta chain is described in this entry. This entry is derived from a study of blood T cell repertoires in COVID-19. This CDR3 is built from 15 residues. Germline V CDR1 and CDR2: MNHNS, SASEGT. V lost 2 bases and J lost 4, with 14 bases in between. Sequenced by immunoSEQ multiplex PCR; TCRdb stores in-frame clones only, minus some. The table records a few hundred thousand clones, 75% to 90% of them present only once. Sequences were obtained from PBMCs or T cells enriched from blood (not recorded which). This TCR came from a woman aged 25 to 39 who had been exposed to COVID-19. This chain uses TRBV6-1 with TRBJ1-2; D is uncertain. CDR3 amino acids: CASSESGLVGYGYTF. CDR3 nucleotides: TGTGCCAGCAGTGAAAGCGGTTTAGTCGGCTATGGCTACACCTTC.